This is a list of T cell receptor beta chains from one sample in a study of T-cell reconstitution after alpha-beta-depleted transplantation in children. TCRdb re-analysed the PCR reads in MiXCR, keeping a single row per CDR3 protein. The data show about 1,000,000 distinct CDR3 sequences, about 29% seen once. Sequenced material: PBMCs, mostly from graft donor cells, taken 360 days after TCRalphabeta/CD19-depleted stem cell transplant. These TCRs come from a boy less than two years old who had a stem cell transplant for SCID, so the T cells may come from the graft donor. Each CDR3 is given with its conserved first and last residue. The D gene is left open where the match is weak. Not all rows give a size; the values are once, few, many and, for expanded clones, a class.

clone_size j_call v_call d_call cdr3_aa cdr3_nt
. TRBJ2-2 TRBV18 TRBD1 CASSPLLGQGDHTGELFF TGTGCCAGCTCACCACTCCTTGGACAGGGTGACCACACCGGGGAGCTGTTTTTT
. TRBJ2-7 TRBV13 TRBD1 CASSLGSGTGRHEQYF TGTGCCAGCAGCTTAGGATCCGGGACAGGGCGACACGAGCAGTACTTC
few TRBJ2-1 TRBV13 TRBD2 CASTKDGGGSYNEQFF TGTGCCAGCACAAAGGACGGCGGGGGGTCCTACAATGAGCAGTTCTTC
. TRBJ2-5 TRBV6-5 TRBD2 CASSYGGLAGGQDTQYF TGTGCCAGCAGTTACGGAGGACTAGCGGGGGGGCAAGACACCCAGTACTTC
. TRBJ1-2 TRBV5-5 . CASSLAQGIEGFGGYTF TGTGCCAGCAGCTTGGCACAGGGCATAGAGGGGTTCGGTGGCTACACCTTC
few TRBJ2-1 TRBV28 TRBD2 CASTRSGGAVREQFF TGTGCCAGCACCCGAAGCGGGGGGGCCGTTCGGGAGCAGTTCTTC
few TRBJ2-7 TRBV5-6 TRBD1 CASSLAGQGHYEQYF TGTGCCAGCAGCTTGGCGGGACAGGGGCACTACGAGCAGTACTTC
few TRBJ2-2 TRBV12-3/TRBV12-4 . CASSFSRGFTGELFF TGTGCCAGCAGTTTTTCACGGGGGTTCACCGGGGAGCTGTTTTTT
. TRBJ1-3 TRBV4-1 . CASSQGGSWGRGNTIYF TGCGCCAGCAGCCAAGGGGGGTCCTGGGGTCGCGGAAACACCATATATTTT
once TRBJ2-7 TRBV7-6 . CASSLDDRFREQYF TGTGCCAGCAGCTTAGATGACCGGTTTCGGGAGCAGTACTTC
few TRBJ2-7 TRBV4-3 . CASSQVEGEGEQYF TGCGCCAGCAGCCAAGTGGAGGGGGAGGGCGAGCAGTACTTC
. TRBJ2-1 TRBV4-2 . CASSQDIGDMYNEQFF TGTGCCAGCAGCCAAGATATAGGAGACATGTACAATGAGCAGTTCTTC
few TRBJ2-1 TRBV9 . CASSPTRISYNEQFF TGTGCCAGCAGCCCAACTAGAATCTCCTACAATGAGCAGTTCTTC
. TRBJ2-7 TRBV5-1 TRBD1 CASSLYPGGIDFLAYEQYF TGCGCCAGCAGCTTGTACCCAGGGGGCATTGATTTCCTCGCCTACGAGCAGTACTTC
. TRBJ1-5 TRBV4-1 . CASSQHLGWNQPQHF TGCGCCAGCAGCCAGCATCTAGGGTGGAATCAGCCCCAGCATTTT
. TRBJ2-7 TRBV12-3/TRBV12-4 . CASSFSSTYEQYF TGTGCCAGCAGTTTTTCCTCTACCTACGAGCAGTACTTC
. TRBJ2-7 TRBV24-1 . CATSDRAVYEQYF TGTGCCACCAGTGATCGGGCGGTCTACGAGCAGTACTTC
few TRBJ1-2 TRBV6-5 . CASSYSDSFKNGYTF TGTGCCAGCAGTTATTCAGACAGCTTCAAGAATGGCTACACCTTC
. TRBJ1-4 TRBV4-3 . CASSRGSSGRTNEKLFF TGCGCCAGCAGCCGAGGAAGCTCGGGGCGGACTAATGAAAAACTGTTTTTT
. TRBJ1-2 TRBV12-3/TRBV12-4 TRBD1 CASSPQGKGYGYTF TGTGCCAGCAGTCCACAGGGGAAGGGCTATGGCTACACCTTC
. TRBJ2-1 TRBV20-1 . CSARLVVGLYEQFF TGCAGTGCTAGGTTGGTGGTGGGATTATATGAGCAGTTCTTC
few TRBJ1-1 TRBV20-1 TRBD1 CSASGTGLMNTEAFF TGCAGTGCTAGCGGGACAGGGTTAATGAACACTGAAGCTTTCTTT
few TRBJ2-2 TRBV12-3/TRBV12-4 TRBD2 CASSLPRLAGISTGELFF TGTGCCAGCAGTTTGCCCCGACTAGCGGGGATTTCTACCGGGGAGCTGTTTTTT
. TRBJ2-2 TRBV18 . CASSPLGYTGELFF TGTGCCAGCTCACCACTAGGCTACACCGGGGAGCTGTTTTTT
few TRBJ2-5 TRBV2 . CASGWEESETQYF TGTGCCAGCGGGTGGGAGGAGTCAGAGACCCAGTACTTC
. TRBJ1-5 TRBV12-3/TRBV12-4 . CASSRLGGGNQPQHF TGTGCCAGCAGTCGCCTCGGAGGCGGAAATCAGCCCCAGCATTTT
many TRBJ1-4 TRBV7-9 . CASSQQNEKLFF TGTGCCAGTAGTCAGCAGAATGAAAAACTGTTTTTT
few TRBJ2-1 TRBV9 TRBD1 CASSPEPERRTGVSYEQFF TGTGCCAGCAGCCCAGAGCCCGAGAGGCGGACAGGGGTTTCGTATGAGCAGTTCTTC
. TRBJ2-5 TRBV28 . CASSPPLAPKETQYF TGTGCCAGCAGTCCACCTCTAGCGCCCAAAGAGACCCAGTACTTC
few TRBJ1-2 TRBV29-1 TRBD1 CSVSRGTYGYTF TGCAGCGTTTCCAGGGGGACCTATGGCTACACCTTC
. TRBJ2-3 TRBV2 . CASSKVRGFSVTDTQYF TGTGCCAGCAGTAAGGTTAGGGGTTTTTCCGTCACAGATACGCAGTATTTT
many TRBJ2-5 TRBV5-1 . CASSLSGSETQYF TGTGCCAGCAGCTTATCGGGCTCGGAGACCCAGTACTTC
. TRBJ1-1 TRBV12-3/TRBV12-4 . CASSLGYGRGSNTEAFF TGTGCCAGCAGTTTAGGGTATGGGAGGGGATCGAACACTGAAGCTTTCTTT
few TRBJ2-2 TRBV5-1 . CASSLRQFSNTGELFF TGCGCCAGCAGCTTAAGACAGTTCTCGAACACCGGGGAGCTGTTTTTT
. TRBJ2-1 TRBV15 . CATSRDPRGTSEEQFF TGTGCCACCAGCAGAGATCCCCGGGGGACCAGTGAAGAGCAGTTCTTC
. TRBJ1-2 TRBV28 . CAGEGRDGYTF TGTGCCGGGGAAGGGCGGGATGGCTACACCTTC